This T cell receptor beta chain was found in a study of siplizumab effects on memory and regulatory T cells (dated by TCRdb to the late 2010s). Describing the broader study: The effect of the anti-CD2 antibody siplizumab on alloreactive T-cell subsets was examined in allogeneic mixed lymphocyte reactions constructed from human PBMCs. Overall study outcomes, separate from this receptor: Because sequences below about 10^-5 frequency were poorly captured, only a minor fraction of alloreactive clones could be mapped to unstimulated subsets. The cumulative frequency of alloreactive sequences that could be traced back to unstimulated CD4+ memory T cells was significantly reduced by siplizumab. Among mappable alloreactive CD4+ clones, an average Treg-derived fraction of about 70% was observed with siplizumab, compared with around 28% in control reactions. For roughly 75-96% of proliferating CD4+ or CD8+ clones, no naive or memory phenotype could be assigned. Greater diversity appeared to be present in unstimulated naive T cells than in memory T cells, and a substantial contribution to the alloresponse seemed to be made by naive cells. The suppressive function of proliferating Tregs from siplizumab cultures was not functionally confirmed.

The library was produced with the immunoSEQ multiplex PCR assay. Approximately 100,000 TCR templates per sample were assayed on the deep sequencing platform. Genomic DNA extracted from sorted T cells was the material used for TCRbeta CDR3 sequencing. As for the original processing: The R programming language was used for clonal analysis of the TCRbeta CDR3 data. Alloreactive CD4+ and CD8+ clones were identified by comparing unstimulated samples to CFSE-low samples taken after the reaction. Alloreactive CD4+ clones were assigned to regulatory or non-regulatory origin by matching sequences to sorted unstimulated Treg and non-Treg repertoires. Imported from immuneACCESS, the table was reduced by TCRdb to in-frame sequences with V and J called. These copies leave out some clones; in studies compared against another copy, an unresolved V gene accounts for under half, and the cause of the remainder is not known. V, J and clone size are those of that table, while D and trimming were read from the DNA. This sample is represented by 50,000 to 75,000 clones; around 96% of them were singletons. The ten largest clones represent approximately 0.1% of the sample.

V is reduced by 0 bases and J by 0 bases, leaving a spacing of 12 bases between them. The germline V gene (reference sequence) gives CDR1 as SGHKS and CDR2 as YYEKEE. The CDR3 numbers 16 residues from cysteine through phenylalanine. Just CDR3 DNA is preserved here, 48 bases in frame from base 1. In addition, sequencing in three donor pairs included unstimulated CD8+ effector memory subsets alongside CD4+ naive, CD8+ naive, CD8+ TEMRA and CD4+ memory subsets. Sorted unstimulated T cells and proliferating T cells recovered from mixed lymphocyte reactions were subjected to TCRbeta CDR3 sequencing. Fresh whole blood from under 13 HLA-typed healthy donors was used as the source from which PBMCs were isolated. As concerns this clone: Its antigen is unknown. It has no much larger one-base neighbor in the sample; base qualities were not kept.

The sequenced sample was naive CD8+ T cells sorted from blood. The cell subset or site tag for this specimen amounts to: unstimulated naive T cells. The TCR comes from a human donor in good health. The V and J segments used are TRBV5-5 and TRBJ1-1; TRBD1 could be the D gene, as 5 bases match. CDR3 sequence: CASSLGFRGMNTEAFF. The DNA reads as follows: TGTGCCAGCAGCTTGGGGTTCCGGGGCATGAACACTGAAGCTTTCTTT.